Reported below is one T cell receptor beta chain. The antigen remains unidentified. These data originate in a study of cytomegalovirus exposure and HLA in healthy donors. Study observations and caveats: V- and J-gene trimming of TCR beta was linked (in a later analysis) to a missense DCLRE1C variant. On later analysis, the bulk of CMV-associated TCR beta chains appeared to be HLA-restricted.

Both 60 Vbeta primers and 13 Jbeta primers went into the PCR. Only in-frame clones appear in the TCRdb table, and some are missing; sequencing was by immunoSEQ multiplex PCR. Of 35,000 to 50,000 clones listed, about 50% are singletons. Sequenced material: PBMCs. The sequence was collected from a human donor in good health.

DNA of the CDR3: TGTGCCAGTAGTATAACTAGCGGGATCCAGAGCTCCGAGCAGTACTTC. The encoded protein is CASSITSGIQSSEQYF. The chain uses TRBV19 and TRBJ2-7; 10 nucleotides agree with TRBD2. The CDR3 is 16 residues long. Germline CDR1 and CDR2: LNHDA and SQIVND (reference sequence). Unmatched junction bases numbered 10, after V lost 2 bases and J lost 6 bases.